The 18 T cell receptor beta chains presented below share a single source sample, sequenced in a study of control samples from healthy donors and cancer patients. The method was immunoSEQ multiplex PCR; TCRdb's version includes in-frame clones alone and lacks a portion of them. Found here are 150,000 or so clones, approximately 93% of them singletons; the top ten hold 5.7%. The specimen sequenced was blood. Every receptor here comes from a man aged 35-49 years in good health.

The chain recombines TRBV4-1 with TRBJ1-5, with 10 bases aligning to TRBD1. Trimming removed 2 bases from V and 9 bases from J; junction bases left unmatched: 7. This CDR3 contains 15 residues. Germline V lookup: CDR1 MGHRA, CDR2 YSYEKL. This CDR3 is CASSQTDRGRGPQHF. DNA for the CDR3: TGCGCCAGCAGCCAAACAGACAGGGGGCGGGGGCCCCAGCATTTT.

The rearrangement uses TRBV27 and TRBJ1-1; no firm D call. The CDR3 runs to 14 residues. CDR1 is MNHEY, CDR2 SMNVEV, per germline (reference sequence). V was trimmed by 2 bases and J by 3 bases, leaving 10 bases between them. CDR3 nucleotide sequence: TGTGCCAGCAGTTTACGTTCGACCTACACTGAAGCTTTCTTT. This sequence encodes CASSLRSTYTEAFF.

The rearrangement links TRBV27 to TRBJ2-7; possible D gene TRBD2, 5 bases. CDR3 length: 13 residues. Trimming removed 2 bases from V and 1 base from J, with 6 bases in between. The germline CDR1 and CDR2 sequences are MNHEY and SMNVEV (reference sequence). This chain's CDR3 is CASSLEGSYEQYF. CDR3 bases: TGTGCCAGCAGTTTAGAGGGTTCCTACGAGCAGTACTTC.

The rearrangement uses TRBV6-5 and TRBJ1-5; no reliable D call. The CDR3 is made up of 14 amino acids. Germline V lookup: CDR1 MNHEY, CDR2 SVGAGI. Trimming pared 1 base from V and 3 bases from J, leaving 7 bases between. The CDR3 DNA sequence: TGTGCCAGCAGTTACTTTCTAATCAATCAGCCCCAGCATTTT. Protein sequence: CASSYFLINQPQHF.

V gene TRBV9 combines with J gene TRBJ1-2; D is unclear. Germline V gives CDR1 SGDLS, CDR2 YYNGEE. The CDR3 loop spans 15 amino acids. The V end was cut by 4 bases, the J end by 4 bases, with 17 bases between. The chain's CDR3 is CASSLGGNVRYGYTF. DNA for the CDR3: TGTGCCAGCAGCTTGGGAGGAAACGTGCGCTATGGCTACACCTTC.

The CDR3 DNA follows: TGTGCCAGCAGCCGGGACAGGAACTATGGCTACACCTTC. Protein sequence: CASSRDRNYGYTF. This chain connects TRBV7-9 to TRBJ1-2; 8 nucleotides align to TRBD1. Trimming removed 5 bases from V and 2 bases from J; junction bases left unmatched: 1. The CDR3 has 13 amino acids. CDR1 is SEHNR, CDR2 FQNEAQ, per germline (reference sequence).

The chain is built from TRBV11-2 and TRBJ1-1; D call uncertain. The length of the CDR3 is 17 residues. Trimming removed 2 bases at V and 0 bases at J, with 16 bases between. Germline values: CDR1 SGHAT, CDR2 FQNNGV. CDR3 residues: CASSLIGLGVMNTEAFF. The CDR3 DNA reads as TGTGCCAGCAGCTTAATTGGTCTCGGGGTTATGAACACTGAAGCTTTCTTT.

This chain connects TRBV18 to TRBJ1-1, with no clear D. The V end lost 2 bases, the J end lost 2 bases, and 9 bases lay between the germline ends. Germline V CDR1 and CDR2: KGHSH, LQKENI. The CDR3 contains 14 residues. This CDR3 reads CASSPRAVNTEAFF. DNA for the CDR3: TGTGCCAGCTCACCAAGGGCAGTAAACACTGAAGCTTTCTTT.

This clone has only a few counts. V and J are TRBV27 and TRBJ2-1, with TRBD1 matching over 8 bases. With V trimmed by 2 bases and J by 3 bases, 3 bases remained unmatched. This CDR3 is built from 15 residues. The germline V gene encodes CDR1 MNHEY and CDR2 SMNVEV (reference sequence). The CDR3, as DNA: TGTGCCAGCAGTTTAGACAGGGGTTACTACAATGAGCAGTTCTTC. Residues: CASSLDRGYYNEQFF.

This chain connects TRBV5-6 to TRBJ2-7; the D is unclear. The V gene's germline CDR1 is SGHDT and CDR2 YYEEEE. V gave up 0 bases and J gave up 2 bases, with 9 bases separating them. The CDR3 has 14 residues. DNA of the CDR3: TGTGCCAGCAGCTTGGGTGGTCGTACCTACGAGCAGTACTTC. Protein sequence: CASSLGGRTYEQYF.

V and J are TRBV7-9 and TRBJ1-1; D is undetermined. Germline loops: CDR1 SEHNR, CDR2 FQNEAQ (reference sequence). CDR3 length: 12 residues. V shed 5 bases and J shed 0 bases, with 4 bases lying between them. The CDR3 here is CASSVLNTEAFF. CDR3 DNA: TGTGCCAGCAGCGTTCTGAACACTGAAGCTTTCTTT.

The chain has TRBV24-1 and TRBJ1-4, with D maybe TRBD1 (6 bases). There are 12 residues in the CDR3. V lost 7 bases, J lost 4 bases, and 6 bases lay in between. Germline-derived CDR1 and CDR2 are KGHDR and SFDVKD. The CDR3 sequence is CATRDSNEKLFF. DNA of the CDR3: TGTGCCACCAGGGACAGTAATGAAAAACTGTTTTTT.

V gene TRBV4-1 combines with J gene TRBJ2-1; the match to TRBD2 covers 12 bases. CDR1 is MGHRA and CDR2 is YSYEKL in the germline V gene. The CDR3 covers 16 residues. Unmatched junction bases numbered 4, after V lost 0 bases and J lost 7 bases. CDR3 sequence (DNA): TGCGCCAGCAGCCAAGAATGGACTAGCGGGGCGAATGAGCAGTTCTTC. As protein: CASSQEWTSGANEQFF.

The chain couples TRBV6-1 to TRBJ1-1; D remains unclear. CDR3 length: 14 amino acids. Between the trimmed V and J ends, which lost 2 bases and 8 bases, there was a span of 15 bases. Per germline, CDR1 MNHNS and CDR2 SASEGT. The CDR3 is CASSEIGVTGEAFF. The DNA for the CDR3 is TGTGCCAGCAGTGAAATTGGAGTTACGGGCGAAGCTTTCTTT.

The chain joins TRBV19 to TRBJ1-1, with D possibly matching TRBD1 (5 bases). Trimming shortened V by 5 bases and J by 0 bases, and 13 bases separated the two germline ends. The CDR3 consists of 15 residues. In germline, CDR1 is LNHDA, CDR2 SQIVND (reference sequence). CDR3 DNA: TGTGCCAGTAGTCCCTTCGGGACGGTGAACACTGAAGCTTTCTTT. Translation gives CASSPFGTVNTEAFF.

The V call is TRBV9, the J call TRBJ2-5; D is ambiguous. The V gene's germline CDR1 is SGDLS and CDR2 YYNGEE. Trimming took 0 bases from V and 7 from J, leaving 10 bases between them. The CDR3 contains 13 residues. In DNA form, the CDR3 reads TGTGCCAGCAGCGTAGCCTCGATGGGGACCCAGTACTTC. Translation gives CASSVASMGTQYF.

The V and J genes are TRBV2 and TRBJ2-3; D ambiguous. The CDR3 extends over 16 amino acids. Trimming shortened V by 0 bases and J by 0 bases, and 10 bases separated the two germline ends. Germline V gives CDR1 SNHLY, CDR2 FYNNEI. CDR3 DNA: TGTGCCAGCAGTGAAGCGCTTGGCGGTAGCACAGATACGCAGTATTTT. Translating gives CASSEALGGSTDTQYF.

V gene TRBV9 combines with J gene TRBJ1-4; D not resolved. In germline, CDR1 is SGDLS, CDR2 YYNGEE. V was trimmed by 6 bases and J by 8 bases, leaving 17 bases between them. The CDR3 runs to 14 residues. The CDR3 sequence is CASTVGLNPEKLFF. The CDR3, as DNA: TGTGCCAGCACCGTGGGGTTAAATCCGGAAAAACTGTTTTTT.